These 22 T cell receptor beta chains originate from one sample sequenced in a study of blood T cell repertoires in COVID-19. Sequenced by immunoSEQ multiplex PCR; TCRdb stores in-frame clones only, minus some. The sample includes around 160,000 clones, around four fifths of them seen just once. The sequenced material came from peripheral blood. The origin of the receptors is a woman aged 40 to 49 with active or convalescent COVID-19.

V gene TRBV18 combines with J gene TRBJ2-7; possible D gene TRBD2, 6 bases. The CDR3 is 13 residues long. Looked up from germline, CDR1 is KGHSH and CDR2 is LQKENI. V was pared by 0 bases and J by 6 bases, with 9 bases between. The CDR3 is CASSPPGGSEQYF. In DNA form, the CDR3 reads TGTGCCAGCTCACCACCGGGGGGAAGCGAGCAGTACTTC.

V is TRBV28 and J is TRBJ1-2; possibly TRBD1 for D (5 bases). The CDR3 runs 14 residues. Trimming pared 6 bases from V and 6 bases from J, leaving 17 bases between. Germline CDR1 reads MDHEN; CDR2 reads SYDVKM. CDR3 sequence reads: CASSRGDFMNGYTF. The DNA of the CDR3 is TGTGCCAGCAGCCGAGGGGACTTCATGAATGGCTACACCTTC.

This clone came up a few times. This sequence joins TRBV4-1 and TRBJ2-1, with TRBD1 matching 7 bases. The germline gives CDR1 MGHRA, CDR2 YSYEKL. Trimming took 2 bases from V and 3 from J; bases not matched to a gene: 10. CDR3 length: 17 amino acids. As DNA, the CDR3 is TGCGCCAGCAGCCAAAGACCGGGGACAGTTTTCTACAATGAGCAGTTCTTC. Translation gives CASSQRPGTVFYNEQFF.

The chain employs TRBV30 and TRBJ2-1; TRBD2 aligns across 9 bases. After removal of 0 bases from V and 12 bases from J, the junction contained 6 bases not matched to a gene. The germline gives CDR1 GTSNPN, CDR2 SVGIG (reference sequence). CDR3 length: 13 amino acids. The CDR3 is CAWSVLGGRGQFF. As DNA, the CDR3 is TGTGCCTGGAGTGTACTAGGCGGGAGGGGGCAGTTCTTC.

V is TRBV3-1 (or the pseudogene TRBV3-2) and J is TRBJ1-2, with 12 bases aligning to TRBD1. This CDR3 region has 16 residues. Germline V gene sequence: CDR1 LGHDT, CDR2 YNNKEL (reference sequence). J lost 8 bases, V lost 4 bases, and 11 bases had no gene match. In DNA form, the CDR3 reads TGTGCCAGCAGCCCACGACTGGGACAGGGGGCGCAAGGCTACACCTTC. Amino acids: CASSPRLGQGAQGYTF.

The genes are TRBV28 and TRBJ1-2; 7 nucleotides match TRBD1. V lost 7 bases, J lost 4 bases, and 12 bases stayed unmatched. Germline V CDR1 and CDR2: MDHEN, SYDVKM. The CDR3 is made up of 15 amino acids. This CDR3 reads CASMVQGRQSYGYTF. Here the CDR3 DNA reads TGTGCCAGCATGGTACAGGGGCGACAAAGCTATGGCTACACCTTC.

This sequence joins TRBV27 and TRBJ2-3; TRBD2 matches 11 bases. Trimming removed 9 bases from V and 1 base from J; junction bases left unmatched: 6. CDR1 is MNHEY, CDR2 SMNVEV, per germline (reference sequence). The CDR3 is 15 residues long. The CDR3 DNA sequence: TGTGCCAGTTATAGCGGGAGGGTGGGCACAGATACGCAGTATTTT. The encoded protein is CASYSGRVGTDTQYF.

The chain joins TRBV6-5 to TRBJ1-1; the D gene is possibly TRBD1 (6 bases). CDR3 length equals 16 residues. Germline assignment: CDR1 MNHEY and CDR2 SVGAGI. The germline V and J ends were trimmed by 2 bases and 0 bases, with 13 bases remaining between them. The chain's CDR3 is CASSYDRTVMNTEAFF. The CDR3 DNA is TGTGCCAGCAGTTACGACAGGACGGTTATGAACACTGAAGCTTTCTTT.

This clone was counted once. This chain joins TRBV3-1 (or the pseudogene TRBV3-2) and TRBJ1-4; 7 bases fit TRBD1. This CDR3 comprises 16 residues. V was clipped by 1 base and J by 8 bases; unmatched bases: 10. CDR1 is LGHDT, CDR2 YNNKEL, per germline (reference sequence). The CDR3: CASSQGASGGREKLFF. Here the CDR3 DNA reads TGTGCCAGCAGCCAAGGGGCCTCAGGGGGACGAGAAAAACTGTTTTTT.

The V call is TRBV5-1, the J call TRBJ2-2; a weak D match, TRBD1 (5 bases). Looked up from germline, CDR1 is SGHRS and CDR2 is YFSETQ. The CDR3 covers 15 residues. V was pared by 4 bases and J by 6 bases, with 16 bases between. DNA for the CDR3: TGCGCCAGCAGCCTAAATCGACAGATCGCCGGGGAGCTGTTTTTT. It translates to CASSLNRQIAGELFF.

The chain recombines TRBV21-1 with TRBJ1-2; the table gives TRBD1 as D, unverified against the DNA. TRBV21-1 is tagged as a pseudogene. The CDR3 is 16 residues long. The DNA of the CDR3 is TGTGCCAGCAGCAGATTAAAAACAGGGGCGGCCTATGGCTACACCTTC. Translating it yields CASSRLKTGAAYGYTF.

This CDR3 is CASSRRAYNSPLHF. For the CDR3, the DNA is TGTGCCAGCAGCCGACGGGCCTATAATTCACCCCTCCACTTT. The rearrangement uses TRBV2 and TRBJ1-6; no clear D gene. The CDR3 runs 14 residues. Deletions cut 6 bases from V and 2 bases from J, with 8 bases between. The germline CDR1 and CDR2 sequences are SNHLY and FYNNEI.

This clone was seen just once. The chain recombines TRBV6-5 with TRBJ1-2, with D tentatively TRBD1 (5 bases). CDR1 and CDR2 from the germline V gene are MNHEY and SVGAGI. This CDR3 comprises 10 residues. V shed 7 bases and J shed 7 bases, with 7 bases lying between them. DNA of the CDR3: TGTGCCAGCACGGGGGGTGGCTACACCTTC. The encoded protein is CASTGGGYTF.

The rearrangement links TRBV19 to TRBJ2-4; TRBD2 might be the D (6 bases). Trimming took off 9 bases at V and 0 bases at J, with 18 bases between the two ends. Germline-derived CDR1 and CDR2 are LNHDA and SQIVND (reference sequence). The CDR3 sequence is 16 residues long. DNA for the CDR3: TGTGCCAGCAGCCCCCGCGGGACCGTAGCCAAAAACATTCAGTACTTC. It codes for CASSPRGTVAKNIQYF.

To note about this clone: An end of the junction differs from the germline gene, which may be a read error. This chain connects TRBV28 to TRBJ2-7; no clear D gene. This CDR3 region has 12 residues. CDR1 and CDR2 (germline): MDHEN, SYDVKM. The DNA for the CDR3 is TGTGCCAGCATAGCCACTTCCTCCGAGCAGTACTTC. It specifies CASIATSSEQYF.

This clone has more than one count but fewer than ten. The CDR3, as DNA: TGTGCCAGCAGTTCACGACAGGGGGCGGATAGCAATCAGCCCCAGCATTTT. This codes for CASSSRQGADSNQPQHF. The gene calls are TRBV27 and TRBJ1-5, with TRBD1 matching 10 bases. The germline V gene encodes CDR1 MNHEY and CDR2 SMNVEV (reference sequence). The V gene end was trimmed by 4 bases and the J gene end by 0 bases; junction bases not matched to a gene: 6. The CDR3 has 17 residues.

CDR3 sequence: CASSLEAYGYTF. CDR3 DNA: TGTGCCAGCAGCTTGGAAGCCTATGGCTACACCTTC. V is TRBV5-6 and J is TRBJ1-2; D ambiguous. CDR1 and CDR2 from the germline V gene are SGHDT and YYEEEE. The CDR3 is 12 amino acids. V lost 0 bases to trimming and J lost 4 bases, with 4 bases between them.

The rearrangement uses TRBV6-5 and TRBJ2-1; D not certain. The V gene's germline CDR1 is MNHEY and CDR2 SVGAGI. Trimming shortened V by 0 bases and J by 8 bases, and 5 bases separated the two germline ends. The CDR3 covers 12 residues. The CDR3 DNA sequence: TGTGCCAGCAGTTACTCGTCCGATGAGCAGTTCTTC. This sequence encodes CASSYSSDEQFF.

The chain couples TRBV18 to TRBJ1-1; 8 bases line up with TRBD1. V dropped 4 bases and J dropped 1; count of bases not matched to a gene: 8. Germline V gene sequence: CDR1 KGHSH, CDR2 LQKENI. This CDR3 spans 16 amino acids. Written as DNA, the CDR3 is TGTGCCAGCTCACGACGGACAGGGCAAGCGAACACTGAAGCTTTCTTT. Translated: CASSRRTGQANTEAFF.

The chain uses TRBV10-2 and TRBJ1-5; D gene uncertain. With 3 bases removed from V and 4 bases from J, the gap between germline ends came to 10 bases. Per the germline V gene, CDR1 is WSHSY and CDR2 is SAAADI. The CDR3 covers 14 residues. Here the CDR3 reads CASSEGGGNQPQHF. The DNA for the CDR3 is TGCGCCAGCAGTGAAGGCGGAGGGAATCAGCCCCAGCATTTT.

The chain has TRBV5-1 and TRBJ1-2; D is possibly TRBD1 (6 bases). Trimming cost V 4 bases and J 13 bases, with 20 bases left between them. Germline CDR1 and CDR2: SGHRS and YFSETQ. The CDR3 spans 13 residues. Here the CDR3 reads CASSQEQGNRRTF. CDR3 nucleotide sequence: TGCGCCAGCAGCCAAGAACAGGGTAACCGTCGCACCTTC.

The chain employs TRBV7-9 and TRBJ2-3; 10 positions match TRBD1. The CDR3 loop spans 15 amino acids. CDR1 is SEHNR, CDR2 FQNEAQ, per germline (reference sequence). V lost 3 bases to trimming and J lost 7 bases; unmatched junction nucleotides: 7. The CDR3 loop is CASSFTTGGVNTQYF. In nucleotides, the CDR3 is TGTGCCAGCAGCTTCACGACAGGGGGCGTAAATACGCAGTATTTT.